These 4 T cell receptor beta chains came from one sample sequenced in a study of blood T cell repertoires in COVID-19. Profiled with immunoSEQ multiplex PCR; TCRdb holds only in-frame clones, not every one. The sample comprises about 250,000 clones, more than 65% of which are singletons, and 4.4% rests with the top ten. The sequenced sample consisted of peripheral blood. These receptors all stem from a man aged 45-60 years with active or convalescent COVID-19.

The chain employs TRBV5-4 and TRBJ1-1; D gene uncertain. Germline CDR1 reads SGHNT; CDR2 reads YYREEE (reference sequence). With 4 bases removed from V and 0 bases from J, the gap between germline ends came to 10 bases. The CDR3 runs to 14 residues. The CDR3 loop reads CASSRTEVNTEAFF. The DNA of the CDR3 is TGTGCCAGCAGCCGCACGGAGGTGAACACTGAAGCTTTCTTT.

The chain links TRBV6-5 to TRBJ1-1, with a possible D match to TRBD1 (6 bases). CDR1 and CDR2 from the germline V gene are MNHEY and SVGAGI. V dropped 0 bases and J dropped 12 bases, with 11 bases sitting between them. The CDR3 contains 12 residues. In DNA form, the CDR3 reads TGTGCCAGCAGTTACTCGACAGGCGCGACTTTCTTT. Amino acids: CASSYSTGATFF.

V is TRBV5-4 and J is TRBJ2-7; possibly TRBD2 for D (5 bases). CDR1 and CDR2 (germline): SGHNT, YYREEE (reference sequence). The CDR3 has 13 amino acids. Trimming cost V 9 bases and J 3 bases, with 16 bases left between them. This CDR3 reads CATTPPGSYEQYF. In DNA, the CDR3 is TGTGCCACTACCCCTCCGGGGAGCTACGAGCAGTACTTC.

This chain joins TRBV4-2 and TRBJ2-2, with D hard to call. Trimming shortened V by 0 bases and J by 5 bases, and 7 bases separated the two germline ends. The CDR3 consists of 14 residues. Germline V gene sequence: CDR1 LGHNA, CDR2 YNFKEQ. The CDR3 region is CASSQDFSTGELFF. The DNA for the CDR3 is TGTGCCAGCAGCCAAGATTTTTCGACCGGGGAGCTGTTTTTT.